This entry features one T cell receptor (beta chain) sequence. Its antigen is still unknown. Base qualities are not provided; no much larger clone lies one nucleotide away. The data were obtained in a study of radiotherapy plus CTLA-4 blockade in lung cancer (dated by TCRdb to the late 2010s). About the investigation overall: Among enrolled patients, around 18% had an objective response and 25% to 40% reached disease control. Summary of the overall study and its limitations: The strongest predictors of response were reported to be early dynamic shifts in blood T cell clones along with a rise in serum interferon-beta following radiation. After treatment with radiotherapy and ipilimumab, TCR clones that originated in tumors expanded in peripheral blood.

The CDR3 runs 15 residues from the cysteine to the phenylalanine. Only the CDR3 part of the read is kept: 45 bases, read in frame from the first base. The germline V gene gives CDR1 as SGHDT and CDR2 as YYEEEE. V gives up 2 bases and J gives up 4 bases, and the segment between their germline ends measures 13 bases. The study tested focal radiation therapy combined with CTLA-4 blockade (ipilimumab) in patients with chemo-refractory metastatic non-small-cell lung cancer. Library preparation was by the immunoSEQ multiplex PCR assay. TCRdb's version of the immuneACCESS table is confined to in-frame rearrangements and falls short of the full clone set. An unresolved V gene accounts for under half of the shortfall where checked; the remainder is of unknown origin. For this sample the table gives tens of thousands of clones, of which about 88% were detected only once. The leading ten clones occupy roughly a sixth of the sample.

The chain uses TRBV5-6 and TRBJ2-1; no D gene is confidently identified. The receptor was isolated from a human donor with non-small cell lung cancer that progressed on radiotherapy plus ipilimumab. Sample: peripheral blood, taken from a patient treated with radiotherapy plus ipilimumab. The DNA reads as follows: TGTGCCAGCAGCTTTAGCCTCTTAATATACAATGAGCAGTTCTTC. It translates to CASSFSLLIYNEQFF.